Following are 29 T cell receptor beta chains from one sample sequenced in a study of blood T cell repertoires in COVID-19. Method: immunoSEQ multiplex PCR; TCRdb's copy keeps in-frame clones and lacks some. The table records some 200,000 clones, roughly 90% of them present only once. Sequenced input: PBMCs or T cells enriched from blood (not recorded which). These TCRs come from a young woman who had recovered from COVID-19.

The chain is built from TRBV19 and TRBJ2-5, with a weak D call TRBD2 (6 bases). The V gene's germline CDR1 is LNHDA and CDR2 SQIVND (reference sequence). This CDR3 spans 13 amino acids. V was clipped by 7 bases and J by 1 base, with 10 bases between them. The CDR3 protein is CASTAGRQETQYF. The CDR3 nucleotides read TGTGCCAGTACTGCGGGACGCCAAGAGACCCAGTACTTC.

This CDR3 reads CAWSGRQGFDGYTF. The CDR3 DNA sequence: TGTGCCTGGAGTGGAAGACAGGGATTTGATGGCTACACCTTC. The chain links TRBV30 to TRBJ1-2, with TRBD1 matching 7 bases. The V segment lost 1 base and the J segment 6 bases; nucleotides outside the gene matches: 8. CDR1 and CDR2 (germline): GTSNPN, SVGIG (reference sequence). The CDR3 covers 14 residues.

CDR3 residues: CASSLNIPNTGELFF. Written as DNA, the CDR3 is TGCGCCAGCAGCTTGAACATTCCGAACACCGGGGAGCTGTTTTTT. The chain has TRBV5-1 and TRBJ2-2; no clear D gene. CDR3 length: 15 amino acids. V was pared by 1 base and J by 0 bases, with 7 bases between. Germline values: CDR1 SGHRS, CDR2 YFSETQ.

CDR3 DNA sequence: TGTGCCAGTAGCACAGGGAGAGTTTTTTCTGAAGCTTTCTTT. It translates to CASSTGRVFSEAFF. The chain recombines TRBV19 with TRBJ1-1, with D possibly being TRBD1 (6 bases). CDR3 length: 14 amino acids. Per germline, CDR1 LNHDA and CDR2 SQIVND (reference sequence). Trimming removed 6 bases at V and 6 bases at J, with 17 bases between.

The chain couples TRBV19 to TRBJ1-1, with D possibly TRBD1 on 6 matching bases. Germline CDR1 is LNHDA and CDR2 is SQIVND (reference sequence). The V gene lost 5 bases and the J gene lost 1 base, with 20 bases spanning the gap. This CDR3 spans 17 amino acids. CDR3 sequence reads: CASSLSRQVKRNTEAFF. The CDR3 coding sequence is TGTGCCAGTAGTCTCAGCCGACAGGTAAAGAGGAACACTGAAGCTTTCTTT.

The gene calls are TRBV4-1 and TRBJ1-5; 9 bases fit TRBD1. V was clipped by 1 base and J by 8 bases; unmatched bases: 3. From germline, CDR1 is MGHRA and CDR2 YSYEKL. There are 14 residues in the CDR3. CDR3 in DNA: TGCGCCAGCAGCCAAGGACAGGGGGTTAAGCCCCAGCATTTT. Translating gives CASSQGQGVKPQHF.

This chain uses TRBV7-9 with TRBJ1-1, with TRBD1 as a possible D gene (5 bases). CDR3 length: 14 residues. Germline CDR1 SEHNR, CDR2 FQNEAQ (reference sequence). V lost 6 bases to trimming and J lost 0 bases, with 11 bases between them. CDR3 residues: CASRRGQLNTEAFF. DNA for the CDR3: TGTGCCAGCAGACGAGGACAATTGAACACTGAAGCTTTCTTT. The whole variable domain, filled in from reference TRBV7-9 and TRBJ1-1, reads DTGVSQNPRHKITKRGQNVTFRCDPISEHNRLYWYRQTLGQGPEFLTYFQNEAQLEKSRLLSDRFSAERPKGSFSTLEIQRTEQGDSAMYLCASRRGQLNTEAFFGQGTRLTVV.

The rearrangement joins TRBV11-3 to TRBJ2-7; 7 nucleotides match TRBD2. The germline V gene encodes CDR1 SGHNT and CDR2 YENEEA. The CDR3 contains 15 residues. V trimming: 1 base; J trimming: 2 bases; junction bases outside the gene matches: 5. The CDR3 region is CASSLGLAETYEQYF. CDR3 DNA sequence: TGTGCCAGCAGCTTAGGGCTAGCGGAAACCTACGAGCAGTACTTC.

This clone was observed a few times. DNA of the CDR3: TGTGCCATCAGCCTGAGGGGGCAAGAGACCCAGTACTTC. Its protein product is CAISLRGQETQYF. This chain connects TRBV10-3 to TRBJ2-5; possibly TRBD1 for D (6 bases). Looked up from germline, CDR1 is ENHRY and CDR2 is SYGVKD. CDR3 length: 13 residues. Trimming left V 6 bases short and J 2 bases short, with 10 bases between.

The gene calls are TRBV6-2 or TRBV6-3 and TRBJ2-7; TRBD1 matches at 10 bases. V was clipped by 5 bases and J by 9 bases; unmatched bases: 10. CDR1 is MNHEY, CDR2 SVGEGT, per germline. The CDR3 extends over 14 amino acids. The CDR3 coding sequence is TGTGCCAGCAGTCAAACCGGGACAGGGGAAATGCAGTACTTC. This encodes CASSQTGTGEMQYF.

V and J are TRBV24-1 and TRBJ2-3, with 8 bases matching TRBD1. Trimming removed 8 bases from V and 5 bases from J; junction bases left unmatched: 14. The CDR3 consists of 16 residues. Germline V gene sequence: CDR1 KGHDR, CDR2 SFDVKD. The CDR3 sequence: CATTPTGTGDGDTQYF. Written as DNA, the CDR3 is TGTGCCACCACCCCTACCGGGACAGGCGATGGAGATACGCAGTATTTT.

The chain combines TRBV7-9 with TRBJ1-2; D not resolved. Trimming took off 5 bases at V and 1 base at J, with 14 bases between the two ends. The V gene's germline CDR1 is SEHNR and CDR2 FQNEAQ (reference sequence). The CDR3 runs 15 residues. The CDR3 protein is CASSPAHSRNYGYTF. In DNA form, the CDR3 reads TGTGCCAGCAGCCCCGCCCACAGCCGTAACTATGGCTACACCTTC.

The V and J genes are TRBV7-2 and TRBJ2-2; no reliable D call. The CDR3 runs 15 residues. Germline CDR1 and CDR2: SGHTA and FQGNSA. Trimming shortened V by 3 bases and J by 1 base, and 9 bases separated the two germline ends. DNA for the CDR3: TGTGCCAGCAGCTTCGGCAGCGTGAACACCGGGGAGCTGTTTTTT. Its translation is CASSFGSVNTGELFF.

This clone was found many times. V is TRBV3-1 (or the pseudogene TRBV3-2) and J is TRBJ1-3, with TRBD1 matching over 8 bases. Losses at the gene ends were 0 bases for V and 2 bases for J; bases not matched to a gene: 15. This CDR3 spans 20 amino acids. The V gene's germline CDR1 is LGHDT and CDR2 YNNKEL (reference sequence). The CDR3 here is CASSQDARGDRNSTGNTIYF. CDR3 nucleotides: TGTGCCAGCAGCCAAGATGCTCGCGGGGACAGGAACTCCACTGGAAACACCATATATTTT.

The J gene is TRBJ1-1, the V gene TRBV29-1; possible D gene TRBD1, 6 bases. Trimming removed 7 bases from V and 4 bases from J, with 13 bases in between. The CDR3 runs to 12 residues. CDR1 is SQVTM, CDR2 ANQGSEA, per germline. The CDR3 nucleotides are TGCAGCGCGGCAGGGGTCGGCACTGAAGCTTTCTTT. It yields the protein CSAAGVGTEAFF.

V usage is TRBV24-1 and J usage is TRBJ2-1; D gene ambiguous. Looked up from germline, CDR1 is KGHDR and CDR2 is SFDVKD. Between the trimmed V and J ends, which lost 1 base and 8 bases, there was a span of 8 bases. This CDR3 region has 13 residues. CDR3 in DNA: TGTGCCACCAGTGATTTAGACGCGGATGAGCAGTTCTTC. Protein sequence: CATSDLDADEQFF.

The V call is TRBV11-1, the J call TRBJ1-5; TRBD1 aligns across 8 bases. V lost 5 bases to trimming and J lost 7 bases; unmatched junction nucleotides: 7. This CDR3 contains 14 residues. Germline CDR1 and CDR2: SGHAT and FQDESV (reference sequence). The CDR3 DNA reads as TGTGCCAGCAGCCGCACAGGGGGTATGCAGCCCCAGCATTTT. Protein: CASSRTGGMQPQHF. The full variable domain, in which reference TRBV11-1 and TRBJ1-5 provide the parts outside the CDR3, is EAEVAQSPRYKITEKSQAVAFWCDPISGHATLYWYRQILGQGPELLVQFQDESVVDDSQLPKDRFSAERLKGVDSTLKIQPAELGDSAMYLCASSRTGGMQPQHFGDGTRLSIL.

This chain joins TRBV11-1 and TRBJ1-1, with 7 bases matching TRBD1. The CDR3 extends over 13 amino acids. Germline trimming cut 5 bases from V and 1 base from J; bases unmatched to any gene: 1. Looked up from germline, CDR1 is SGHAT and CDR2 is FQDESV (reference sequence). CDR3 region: CASSGTENTEAFF. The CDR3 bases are TGTGCCAGCAGCGGGACAGAGAACACTGAAGCTTTCTTT.

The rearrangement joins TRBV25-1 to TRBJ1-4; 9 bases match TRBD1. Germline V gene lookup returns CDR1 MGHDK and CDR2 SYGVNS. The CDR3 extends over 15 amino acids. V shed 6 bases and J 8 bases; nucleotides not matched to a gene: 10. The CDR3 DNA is TGTGCCAGCAGCCACCCCGGGACAGGGTGGGAAAAACTGTTTTTT. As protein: CASSHPGTGWEKLFF.

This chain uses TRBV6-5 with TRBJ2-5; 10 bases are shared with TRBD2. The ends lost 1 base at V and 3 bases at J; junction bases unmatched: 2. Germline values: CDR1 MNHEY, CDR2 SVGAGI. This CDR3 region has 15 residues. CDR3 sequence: CASSYWTSGEETQYF. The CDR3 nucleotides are TGTGCCAGCAGTTACTGGACTAGCGGTGAAGAGACCCAGTACTTC.

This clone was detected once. The CDR3 region is CAWSPGQHNSYEQYF. CDR3 nucleotides: TGTGCCTGGAGTCCCGGACAGCACAACTCCTACGAGCAGTACTTC. The chain recombines TRBV30 with TRBJ2-7; maybe TRBD1 (6 bases). Trimming stripped 2 bases from V and 0 bases from J, with 14 bases between. CDR3 length equals 15 residues. Germline CDR1 reads GTSNPN; CDR2 reads SVGIG (reference sequence).

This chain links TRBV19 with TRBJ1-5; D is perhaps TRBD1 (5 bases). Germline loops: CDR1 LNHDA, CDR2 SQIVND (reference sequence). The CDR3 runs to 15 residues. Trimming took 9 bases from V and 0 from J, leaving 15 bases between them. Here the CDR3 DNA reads TGTGCCAGCTCTACGCTGGGGCATAGCAATCAGCCCCAGCATTTT. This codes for CASSTLGHSNQPQHF.

The CDR3, as DNA: TGTGCCTCAAAGGCCCTAGCGGTTTACAATGAGCAGTTCTTC. Protein: CASKALAVYNEQFF. V and J are TRBV2 and TRBJ2-1; 7 positions match TRBD2. This CDR3 has 14 amino acids. Per the germline V gene, CDR1 is SNHLY and CDR2 is FYNNEI. V was clipped by 11 bases and J by 4 bases; unmatched bases: 11.

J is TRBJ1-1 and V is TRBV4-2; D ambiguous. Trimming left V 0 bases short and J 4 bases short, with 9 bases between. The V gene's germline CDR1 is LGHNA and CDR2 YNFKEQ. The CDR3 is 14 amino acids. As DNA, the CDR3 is TGTGCCAGCAGCCAAGAAGTAGAGAGCACTGAAGCTTTCTTT. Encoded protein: CASSQEVESTEAFF.

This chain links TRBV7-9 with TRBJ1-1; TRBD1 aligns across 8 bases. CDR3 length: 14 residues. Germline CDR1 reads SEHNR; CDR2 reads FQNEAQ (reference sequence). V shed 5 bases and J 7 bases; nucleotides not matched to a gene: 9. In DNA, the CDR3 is TGTGCCAGCAGCACCAGTCCCGGGACAGGTGAAGCTTTCTTT. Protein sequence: CASSTSPGTGEAFF.

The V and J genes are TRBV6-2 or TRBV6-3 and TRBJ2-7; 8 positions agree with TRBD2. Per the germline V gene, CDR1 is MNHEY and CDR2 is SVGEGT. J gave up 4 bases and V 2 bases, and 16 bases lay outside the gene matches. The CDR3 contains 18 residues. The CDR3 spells CASSYPLQRAGVSYEQYF. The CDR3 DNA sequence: TGTGCCAGCAGTTACCCCCTCCAGAGAGCGGGAGTATCTTACGAGCAGTACTTC.

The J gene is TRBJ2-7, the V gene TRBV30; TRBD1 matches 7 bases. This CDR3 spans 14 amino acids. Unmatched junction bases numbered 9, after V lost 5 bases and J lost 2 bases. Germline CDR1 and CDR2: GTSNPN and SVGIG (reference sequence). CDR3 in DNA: TGTGCCTGGGGAACCGGGACAGCTCCCTACGAGCAGTACTTC. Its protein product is CAWGTGTAPYEQYF. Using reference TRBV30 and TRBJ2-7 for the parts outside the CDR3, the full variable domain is SQTIHQWPATLVQPVGSPLSLECTVEGTSNPNLYWYRQAAGRGLQLLFYSVGIGQISSEVPQNLSASRPQDRQFILSSKKLLLSDSGFYLCAWGTGTAPYEQYFGPGTRLTVT.

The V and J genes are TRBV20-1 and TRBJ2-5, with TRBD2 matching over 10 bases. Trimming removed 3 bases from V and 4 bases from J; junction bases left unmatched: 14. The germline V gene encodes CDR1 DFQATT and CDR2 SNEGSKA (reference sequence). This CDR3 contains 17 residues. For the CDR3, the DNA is TGCAGTGCTAGTTTCGCTAGCGGGGGCCCGATACCAGAGACCCAGTACTTC. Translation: CSASFASGGPIPETQYF.

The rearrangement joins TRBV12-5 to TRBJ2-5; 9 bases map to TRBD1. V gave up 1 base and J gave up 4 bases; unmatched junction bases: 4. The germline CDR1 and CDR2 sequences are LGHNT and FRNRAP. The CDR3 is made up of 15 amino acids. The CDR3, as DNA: TGTGCTAGTGGTTTGGCCGGGACAGGGAGAGAGACCCAGTACTTC. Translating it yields CASGLAGTGRETQYF.